This T cell receptor (beta chain) emerged from a study of response to subunit inactivated influenza vaccine. The table lists this clonotype with a few counts. In TCRdb, the RT-PCR reads were re-called with MiXCR into one record per CDR3 protein. The table has about half a million distinct CDR3 sequences, 7.5% to 8.5% seen once; the top ten hold 10% to 15%. V lost 0 bases, J lost 4 bases, and 16 bases lay in between. There are 16 residues in the CDR3. Germline V CDR1 and CDR2: DFQATT, SNEGSKA (reference sequence). This sample comprised PBMCs from blood, obtained 23 months after vaccination. The rearrangement links TRBV20-1 to TRBJ1-5; D ambiguous. The clonotype was recovered from a man aged 45 to 75 who received an inactivated influenza vaccine. The CDR3 bases are TGCAGTGCTAGAGATCCGGGGTGGGCATCAAATCAGCCCCAGCATTTT. It yields the protein CSARDPGWASNQPQHF.